The sequence of this TCR beta chain was determined in a study of regulatory T cells in long-lasting Graves disease. At the level of the study: The study enrolled newly diagnosed Graves' patients on antithyroid drugs under 3 months.

Arm-PCR of CDR3 regions and iRepertoire HTBI primers were the basis on which TCR beta libraries were built. One entry per CDR3 protein, called by TCRdb with MiXCR from the multiplex PCR reads. The sample records some 410,000 distinct CDR3 sequences, over 15% being singletons. The sample's time point: newly diagnosed GD, antithyroid drugs for less than 3 months. PBMC RNA served as the TCR library source. In this sample, this clonotype turned up many times. These data were also filed under a second study, of T cells in Graves' hyperthyroidism and ophthalmopathy.

Sequenced material: peripheral blood mononuclear cells (PBMCs), taken at new diagnosis, from a patient treated with antithyroid drugs. The clonotype was recovered from a woman aged 25 to 45 with Graves disease.

The CDR3 here is CASSVGHTSYEQYF. The CDR3 DNA reads TGTGCCAGCAGCGTAGGGCACACCTCCTACGAGCAGTACTTC. V usage is TRBV9 and J usage is TRBJ2-7; no definite D call. Germline V gene sequence: CDR1 SGDLS, CDR2 YYNGEE. The V end was cut by 0 bases, the J end by 0 bases, with 7 bases between. This CDR3 has 14 residues.